The 14 T cell receptor beta chains below were found in one sample sequenced in a study of T cell responses to AZD1222 COVID-19 vaccine. Generated by immunoSEQ multiplex PCR, the TCRdb table keeps only in-frame clones and is missing some. The sample yields 100,000 to 150,000 clones, 93% seen once. Sequencing was performed on peripheral blood, taken on day 0 of AZD1222 vaccination. These receptors came from an adult in good health.

The chain combines TRBV27 with TRBJ1-2; no definite D call. Germline V gives CDR1 MNHEY, CDR2 SMNVEV (reference sequence). The length of the CDR3 is 15 residues. V shed 2 bases and J shed 6 bases, with 16 bases lying between them. The CDR3 loop reads CASSLGLRIPHGYTF. As DNA, the CDR3 is TGTGCCAGCAGTTTAGGTCTGCGGATTCCCCATGGCTACACCTTC.

The chain carries TRBV9 and TRBJ1-1; D not certain. The V end was cut by 0 bases, the J end by 4 bases, with 10 bases between. The CDR3 is 14 residues long. Germline CDR1 SGDLS, CDR2 YYNGEE. CDR3 protein: CASSVERAPTEAFF. DNA of the CDR3: TGTGCCAGCAGCGTAGAGCGGGCGCCCACTGAAGCTTTCTTT.

The chain is built from TRBV5-4 and TRBJ2-3; possible D gene TRBD2, 5 bases. Deletions cut 4 bases from V and 2 bases from J, with 17 bases between. In germline, CDR1 is SGHNT, CDR2 YYREEE (reference sequence). CDR3 size: 16 residues. CDR3 in DNA: TGTGCCAGCAGCGGCGGCCTAAGAGGGTACACAGATACGCAGTATTTT. Protein product: CASSGGLRGYTDTQYF.

This chain joins TRBV7-9 and TRBJ1-6; D ambiguous. V lost 2 bases, J lost 8 bases, and 4 bases lay in between. This CDR3 comprises 12 residues. The germline gives CDR1 SEHNR, CDR2 FQNEAQ (reference sequence). CDR3 in DNA: TGTGCCAGCAGCTTAACGCATTCACCCCTCCACTTT. It is translated as CASSLTHSPLHF.

This chain joins TRBV2 and TRBJ2-1, with D perhaps TRBD2 (5 bases). CDR1 is SNHLY, CDR2 FYNNEI, per germline. The V and J ends lost 2 bases and 2 bases respectively, with 22 bases between them. CDR3 length: 19 residues. The CDR3 DNA reads as TGTGCCAGCAGTGAAACACACACGGGATTTATGAGGACCTACAATGAGCAGTTCTTC. Protein: CASSETHTGFMRTYNEQFF.

The chain couples TRBV7-3 to TRBJ2-5; 10 bases fit TRBD2. J gave up 5 bases and V 5 bases, and 8 bases lay outside the gene matches. CDR3 length: 15 residues. CDR1 and CDR2 from the germline V gene are SGHTA and FQGTGA. CDR3 residues: CASSVGLANYETQYF. In DNA, the CDR3 is TGTGCCAGCAGCGTGGGACTAGCGAATTATGAGACCCAGTACTTC.

This clone was detected only a few times. The chain has TRBV7-2 and TRBJ2-1, with a possible D match to TRBD1 (5 bases). The CDR3 is made up of 13 amino acids. The ends were cut back, 2 bases at V and 12 bases at J, with 14 bases in the middle. The germline V gene has CDR1 SGHTA and CDR2 FQGNSA. The CDR3 loop reads CASSLPTLQGQFF. The CDR3 DNA reads TGTGCCAGCAGCTTACCCACTCTTCAGGGGCAGTTCTTC.

The chain employs TRBV7-2 and TRBJ1-1; D unresolved. Germline V gene data show CDR1 as SGHTA and CDR2 as FQGNSA. V was clipped by 6 bases and J by 0 bases, with 8 bases between them. CDR3 size: 13 residues. The CDR3 nucleotides read TGTGCCAGCAGTCCTACGGTGAACACTGAAGCTTTCTTT. The encoded protein is CASSPTVNTEAFF.

Regarding this clone: One junction end does not reproduce the germline sequence, and a read error may be involved. J is TRBJ1-6 and V is TRBV4-2; 7 bases are a match to TRBD1. The germline gives CDR1 LGHNA, CDR2 YNFKEQ. The CDR3 sequence is 20 residues long. The CDR3, as DNA: TGTGCCAGCCGCCAACCCCTCGTGACAGGGCTTAGCTCCTATAATTCACCCCTCCACTTT. Protein product: CASRQPLVTGLSSYNSPLHF.

The chain uses TRBV27 and TRBJ2-3, with TRBD1 as a possible D gene (6 bases). Trimming shortened V by 5 bases and J by 0 bases, and 9 bases separated the two germline ends. The CDR3 runs to 14 residues. The germline V gene encodes CDR1 MNHEY and CDR2 SMNVEV (reference sequence). CDR3 bases: TGTGCCAGCAGTGGACAGAAGAGCACAGATACGCAGTATTTT. It specifies CASSGQKSTDTQYF.

The V call is TRBV9, the J call TRBJ2-5; D could derive from TRBD1 or TRBD2 (6 bases each). The CDR3 has 18 residues. Trimming removed 5 bases at V and 1 base at J, with 24 bases between. Germline V lookup: CDR1 SGDLS, CDR2 YYNGEE. As DNA, the CDR3 is TGTGCCAGCAGTCTTTTAGGGGGGCTAGGAGTCATCCAAGAGACCCAGTACTTC. This encodes CASSLLGGLGVIQETQYF.

The gene calls are TRBV3-1 (or the pseudogene TRBV3-2) and TRBJ2-1; TRBD1 or TRBD2 may be the D gene (6 bases each). The V and J ends lost 6 bases and 5 bases respectively, with 8 bases between them. The CDR3 has 12 amino acids. CDR1 is LGHDT, CDR2 YNNKEL, per germline (reference sequence). CDR3 region: CASRGGNNEQFF. The CDR3 DNA reads as TGTGCCAGCAGGGGGGGCAACAATGAGCAGTTCTTC.

The chain combines TRBV6-6 with TRBJ1-2; 7 nucleotides line up with TRBD1. Germline V gene sequence: CDR1 MNHNY, CDR2 SVGAGI (reference sequence). V trimming: 4 bases; J trimming: 8 bases; junction bases outside the gene matches: 7. This CDR3 is 13 amino acids long. The chain's CDR3 is CASSSGGQPGYTF. CDR3 coding DNA: TGTGCCAGCAGTTCGGGGGGACAGCCAGGCTACACCTTC.

The sample holds one count of this clone. This chain joins TRBV28 and TRBJ2-5; 7 bases are a match to TRBD2. With V trimmed by 2 bases and J by 7 bases, 4 bases remained unmatched. Germline V gene sequence: CDR1 MDHEN, CDR2 SYDVKM. The CDR3 extends over 13 amino acids. CDR3 DNA: TGTGCCAGCAGTTTAACTAGCGAGGTGACCCAGTACTTC. It yields the protein CASSLTSEVTQYF.